This TCR beta chain was found in a study of control samples from healthy donors and cancer patients (dated by TCRdb to between 2020 and 2021). This clone was found once. What antigen it recognizes has not been identified. No quality values exist for individual bases; no much larger clone is one base distant. Receptor libraries were prepared by the immunoSEQ multiplex PCR assay. TCRdb's version of the immuneACCESS table is confined to in-frame rearrangements and falls short of the full clone set. An unresolved V gene accounts for under half of the shortfall where checked; the remainder is of unknown origin. This sample is represented by 150,000 to 200,000 clones; 90% to 95% of them were singletons. In total, the top ten clones hold about 1.4% of the sample. In the germline V gene, CDR1 corresponds to SGDLS and CDR2 to YYNGEE. V trim: 7 bases; J trim: 7 bases; unmatched bases: 13. The CDR3 runs 14 residues from the cysteine to the phenylalanine. The DNA shown is the 42-base CDR3, in frame from base 1.

The TCR sequence derives from a man aged 25-45 years in good health. The V and J genes are TRBV9 and TRBJ1-2, with 7 central nucleotides matching TRBD1. Sequencing was carried out using blood. The DNA reads as follows: TGTGCCAGCCTCGGACAGGTTCCACAACTTGGCTACACCTTC. This sequence encodes CASLGQVPQLGYTF.